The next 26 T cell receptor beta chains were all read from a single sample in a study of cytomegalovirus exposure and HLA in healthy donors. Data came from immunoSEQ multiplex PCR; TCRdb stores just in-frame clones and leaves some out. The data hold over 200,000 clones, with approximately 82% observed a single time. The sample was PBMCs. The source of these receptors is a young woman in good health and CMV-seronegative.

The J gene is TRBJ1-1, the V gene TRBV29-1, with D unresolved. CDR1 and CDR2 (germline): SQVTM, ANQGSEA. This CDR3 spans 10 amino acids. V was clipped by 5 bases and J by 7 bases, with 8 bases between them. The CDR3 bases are TGCAGCGTTCGGACGGTTGAAGCTTTCTTT. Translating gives CSVRTVEAFF.

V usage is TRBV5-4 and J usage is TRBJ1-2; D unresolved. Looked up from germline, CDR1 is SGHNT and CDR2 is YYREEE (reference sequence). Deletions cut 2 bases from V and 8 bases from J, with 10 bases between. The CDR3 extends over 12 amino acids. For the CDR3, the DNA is TGTGCCAGCAGCTTCAACTCCAACGGCTACACCTTC. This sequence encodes CASSFNSNGYTF.

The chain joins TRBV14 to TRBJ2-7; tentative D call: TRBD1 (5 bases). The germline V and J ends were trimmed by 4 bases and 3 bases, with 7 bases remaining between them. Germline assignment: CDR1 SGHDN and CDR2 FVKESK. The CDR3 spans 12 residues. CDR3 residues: CASSRQGYEQYF. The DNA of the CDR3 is TGTGCCAGCAGCCGGCAGGGCTACGAGCAGTACTTC.

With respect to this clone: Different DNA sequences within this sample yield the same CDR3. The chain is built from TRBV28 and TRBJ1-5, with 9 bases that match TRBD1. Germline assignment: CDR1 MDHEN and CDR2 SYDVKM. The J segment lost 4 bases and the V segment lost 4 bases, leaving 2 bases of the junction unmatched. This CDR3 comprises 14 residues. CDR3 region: CASSSGQGNQPQHF. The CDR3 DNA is TGTGCCAGCAGTTCCGGACAGGGGAATCAGCCCCAGCATTTT.

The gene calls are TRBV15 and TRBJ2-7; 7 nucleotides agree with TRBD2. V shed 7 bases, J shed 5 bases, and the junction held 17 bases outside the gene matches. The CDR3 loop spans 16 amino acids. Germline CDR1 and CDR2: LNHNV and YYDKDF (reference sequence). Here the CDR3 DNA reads TGTGCCACCACGTCGGGGGTTGGCGGGAGTAGGCACGAGCAGTACTTC. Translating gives CATTSGVGGSRHEQYF.

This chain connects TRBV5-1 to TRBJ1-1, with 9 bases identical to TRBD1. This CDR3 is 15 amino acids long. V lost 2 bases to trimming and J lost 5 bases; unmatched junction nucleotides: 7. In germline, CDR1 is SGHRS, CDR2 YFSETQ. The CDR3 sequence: CASSFGQGIVTEAFF. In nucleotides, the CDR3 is TGCGCCAGCAGCTTTGGACAGGGGATCGTTACTGAAGCTTTCTTT. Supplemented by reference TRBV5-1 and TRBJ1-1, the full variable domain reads KAGVTQTPRYLIKTRGQQVTLSCSPISGHRSVSWYQQTPGQGLQFLFEYFSETQRNKGNFPGRFSGRQFSNSRSEMNVSTLELGDSALYLCASSFGQGIVTEAFFGQGTRLTVV.

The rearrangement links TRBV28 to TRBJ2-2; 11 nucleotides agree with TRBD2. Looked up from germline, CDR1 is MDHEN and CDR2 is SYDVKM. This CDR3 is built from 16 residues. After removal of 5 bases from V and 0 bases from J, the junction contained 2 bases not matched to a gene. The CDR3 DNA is TGTGCCAGCAGTGGGACTAGCGGTACGAACACCGGGGAGCTGTTTTTT. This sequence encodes CASSGTSGTNTGELFF.

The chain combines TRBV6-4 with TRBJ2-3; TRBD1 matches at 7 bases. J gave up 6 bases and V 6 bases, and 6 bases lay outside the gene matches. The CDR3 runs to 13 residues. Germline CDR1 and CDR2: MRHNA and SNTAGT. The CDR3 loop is CASSLQGSDTQYF. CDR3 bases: TGTGCCAGCAGCCTACAGGGGTCGGATACGCAGTATTTT.

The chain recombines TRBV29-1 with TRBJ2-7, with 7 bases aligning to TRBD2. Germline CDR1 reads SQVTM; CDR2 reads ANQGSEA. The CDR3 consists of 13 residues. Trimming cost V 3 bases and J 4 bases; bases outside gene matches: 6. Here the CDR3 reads CSVEGLGGYEQYF. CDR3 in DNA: TGCAGCGTTGAGGGCCTCGGGGGGTACGAGCAGTACTTC.

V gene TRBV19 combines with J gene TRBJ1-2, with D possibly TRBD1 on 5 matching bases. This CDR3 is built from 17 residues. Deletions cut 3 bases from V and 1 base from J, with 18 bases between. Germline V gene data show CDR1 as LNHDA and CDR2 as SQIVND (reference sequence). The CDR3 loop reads CASSISSLRGDNYGYTF. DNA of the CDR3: TGTGCCAGTAGTATCTCCTCCCTCCGGGGGGATAACTATGGCTACACCTTC.

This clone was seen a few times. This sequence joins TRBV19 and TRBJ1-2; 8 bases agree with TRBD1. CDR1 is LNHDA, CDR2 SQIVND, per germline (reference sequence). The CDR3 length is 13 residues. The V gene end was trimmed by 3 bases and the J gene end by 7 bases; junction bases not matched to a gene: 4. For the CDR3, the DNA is TGTGCCAGTAGTATGACAGGGGACTCTGGCTACACCTTC. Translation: CASSMTGDSGYTF.

CDR3 DNA: TGTGCCAGCACTCCGGGACGGATGAACACTGAAGCTTTCTTT. Residues: CASTPGRMNTEAFF. The chain employs TRBV6-1 and TRBJ1-1; TRBD1 is a possible D gene (5 bases). V was cut by 7 bases and J by 0 bases, with 12 bases left in between. The CDR3 runs to 14 residues. The germline gives CDR1 MNHNS, CDR2 SASEGT.

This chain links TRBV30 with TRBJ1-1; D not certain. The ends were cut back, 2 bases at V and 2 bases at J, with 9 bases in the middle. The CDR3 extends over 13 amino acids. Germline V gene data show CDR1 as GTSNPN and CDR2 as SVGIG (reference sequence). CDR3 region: CAWSKGVNTEAFF. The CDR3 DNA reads TGTGCCTGGAGTAAGGGCGTAAACACTGAAGCTTTCTTT.

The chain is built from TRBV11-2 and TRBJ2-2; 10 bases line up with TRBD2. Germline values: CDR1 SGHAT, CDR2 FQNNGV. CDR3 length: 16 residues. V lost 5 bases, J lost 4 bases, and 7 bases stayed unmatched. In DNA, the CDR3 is TGTGCCAGCAGCCTGAGGACTAGCGGACCCACCGGGGAGCTGTTTTTT. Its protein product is CASSLRTSGPTGELFF.

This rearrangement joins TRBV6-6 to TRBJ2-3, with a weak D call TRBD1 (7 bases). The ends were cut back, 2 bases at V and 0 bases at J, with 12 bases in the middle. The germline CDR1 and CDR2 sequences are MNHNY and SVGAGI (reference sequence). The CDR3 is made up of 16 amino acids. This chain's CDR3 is CASSYPQGGSTDTQYF. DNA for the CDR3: TGTGCCAGCAGTTACCCCCAGGGGGGTAGCACAGATACGCAGTATTTT.

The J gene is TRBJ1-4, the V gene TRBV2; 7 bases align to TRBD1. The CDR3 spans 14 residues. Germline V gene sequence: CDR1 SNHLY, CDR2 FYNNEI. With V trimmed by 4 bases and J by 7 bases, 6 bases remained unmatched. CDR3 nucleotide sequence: TGTGCCAGCAGTGTACTCCAGGGGGGTGAAAAACTGTTTTTT. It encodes CASSVLQGGEKLFF.

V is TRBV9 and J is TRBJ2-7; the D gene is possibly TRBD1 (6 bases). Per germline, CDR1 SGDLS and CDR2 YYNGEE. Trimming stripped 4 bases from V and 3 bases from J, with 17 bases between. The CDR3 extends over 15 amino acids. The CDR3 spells CASSQQPGHFYEQYF. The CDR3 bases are TGTGCCAGCAGCCAACAACCGGGACACTTCTACGAGCAGTACTTC.

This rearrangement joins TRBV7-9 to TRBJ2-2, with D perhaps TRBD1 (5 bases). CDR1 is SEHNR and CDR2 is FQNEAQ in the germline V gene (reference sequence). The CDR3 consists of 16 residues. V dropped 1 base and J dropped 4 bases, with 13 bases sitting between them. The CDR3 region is CASSLGRVTTTGELFF. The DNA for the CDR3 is TGTGCCAGCAGCTTAGGCAGGGTAACGACCACCGGGGAGCTGTTTTTT.

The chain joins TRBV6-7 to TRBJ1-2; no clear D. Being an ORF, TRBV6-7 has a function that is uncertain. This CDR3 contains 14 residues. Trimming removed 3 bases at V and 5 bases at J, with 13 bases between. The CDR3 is CASSYRTALYGYTF. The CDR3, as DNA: TGTGCCAGCAGTTATAGAACGGCGCTATATGGCTACACCTTC.

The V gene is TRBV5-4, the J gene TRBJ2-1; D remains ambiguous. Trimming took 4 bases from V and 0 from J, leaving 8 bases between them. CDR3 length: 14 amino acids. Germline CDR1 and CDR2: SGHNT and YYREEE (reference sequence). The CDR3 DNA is TGTGCCAGCAGCCCTCCGAGCTCCTACAATGAGCAGTTCTTC. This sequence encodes CASSPPSSYNEQFF.

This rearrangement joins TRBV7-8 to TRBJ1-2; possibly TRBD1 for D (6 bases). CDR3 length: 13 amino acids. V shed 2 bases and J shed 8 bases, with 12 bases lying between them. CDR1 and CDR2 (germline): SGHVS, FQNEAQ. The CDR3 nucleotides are TGTGCCAGCAGCTTAAAAAGGGGGGACGGCTACACCTTC. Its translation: CASSLKRGDGYTF.

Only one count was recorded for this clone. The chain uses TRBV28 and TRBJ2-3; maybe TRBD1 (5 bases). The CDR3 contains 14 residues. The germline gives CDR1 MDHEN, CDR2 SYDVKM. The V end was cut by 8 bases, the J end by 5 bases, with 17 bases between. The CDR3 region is CASSRTFRRDTQYF. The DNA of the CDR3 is TGTGCCAGCTCTAGGACATTTCGGAGAGATACGCAGTATTTT.

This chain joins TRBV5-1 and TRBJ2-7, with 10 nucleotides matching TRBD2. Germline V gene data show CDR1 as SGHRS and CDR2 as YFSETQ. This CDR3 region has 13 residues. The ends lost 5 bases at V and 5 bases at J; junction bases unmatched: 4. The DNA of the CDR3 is TGCGCCAGCAGGCCCGGACTAGCGGACGAGCAGTACTTC. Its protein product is CASRPGLADEQYF.

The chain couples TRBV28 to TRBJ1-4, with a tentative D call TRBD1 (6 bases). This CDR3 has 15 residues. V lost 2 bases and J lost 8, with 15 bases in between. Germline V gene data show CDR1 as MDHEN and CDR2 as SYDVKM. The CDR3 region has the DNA TGTGCCAGCAGTTTAGGTCAGGGGATTGACGAAAAACTGTTTTTT. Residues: CASSLGQGIDEKLFF.

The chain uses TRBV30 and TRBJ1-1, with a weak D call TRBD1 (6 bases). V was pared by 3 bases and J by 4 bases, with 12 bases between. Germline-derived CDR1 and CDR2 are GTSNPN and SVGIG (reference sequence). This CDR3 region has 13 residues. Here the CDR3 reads CAWRTGPSTEAFF. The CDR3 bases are TGTGCCTGGAGAACAGGGCCGTCCACTGAAGCTTTCTTT.

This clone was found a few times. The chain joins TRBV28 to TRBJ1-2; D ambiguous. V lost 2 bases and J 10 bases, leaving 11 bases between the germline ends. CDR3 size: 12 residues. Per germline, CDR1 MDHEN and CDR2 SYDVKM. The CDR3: CASSLRTAFYTF. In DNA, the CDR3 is TGTGCCAGCAGTTTACGGACGGCCTTCTACACCTTC.